This T cell receptor beta chain stems from a study of blood T cell repertoires in COVID-19. Generated by immunoSEQ multiplex PCR, the TCRdb table keeps only in-frame clones and is missing some. The top ten clones hold roughly 5% of a sample with hundreds of thousands of clones, almost 85% of them seen once. V lost 0 bases and J lost 4, with 14 bases in between. CDR1 SGDLS and CDR2 YYNGEE come from the germline V gene. CDR3 length: 16 amino acids. The J gene is TRBJ2-1, the V gene TRBV9, with no clear D. Sequencing was done on a sample of peripheral blood. The TCR comes from a man in his forties or fifties with active or convalescent COVID-19. CDR3 region: CASSVVPSRLYNEQFF. The CDR3 coding sequence is TGTGCCAGCAGCGTAGTCCCTTCTCGACTGTACAATGAGCAGTTCTTC.